What follows is one TCR beta chain and its context. These data are taken from a study of blood T cell repertoires in COVID-19. About the research overall: Samples of COVID-19 (acute and convalescent) were obtained from the United States, Italy and Spain. T cells, B-cell-depleted T cells, or PBMCs supplied cDNA or gDNA.

The J segment lost 1 base and the V segment lost 0 bases, leaving 3 bases of the junction unmatched. Germline CDR1 and CDR2: GTSNPN and SVGIG (reference sequence). The CDR3 totals 16 residues. Original methodology: Nucleated cell counts were estimated from reference gene primer amplification. Sequencing used immunoSEQ multiplex PCR; TCRdb keeps in-frame clones, though not all of them. V, J and clone size reflect that table, while D and trimming were determined from the DNA. Here the sample spans fewer than 40,000 clones, about 82% being singletons. The rearrangement joins TRBV30 to TRBJ1-1; 12 bases match TRBD1. The specimen was peripheral blood. The sequence derives from a man older than 75 with active COVID-19. The CDR3 region has the DNA TGTGCCTGGAGTGTAGGGACAGGGGGCCCGAACACTGAAGCTTTCTTT. Translation: CAWSVGTGGPNTEAFF.